This TCR beta chain was identified during a study of blood T cell repertoires in COVID-19. For the study at large: The cDNA or gDNA used as material had been derived from T cells, B-cell-depleted T cells, or PBMCs.

The repertoire was sequenced with immunoSEQ multiplex PCR; TCRdb's copy has only in-frame clones and lacks some. The sample shows some 43,000 clones, about four fifths of them seen only once. This TCR derives from a woman aged 55-75 years with acute or convalescent COVID-19. The source material was peripheral blood.

CDR3 DNA: TGTGCCAGCAGCCAAGGGGCGGGGGATACAGATACGCAGTATTTT. Its translation is CASSQGAGDTDTQYF. J is TRBJ2-3 and V is TRBV4-2; TRBD2 aligns across 7 bases. The J segment lost 3 bases and the V segment lost 1 base, leaving 4 bases of the junction unmatched. The germline V gene has CDR1 LGHNA and CDR2 YNFKEQ. The CDR3 is made up of 15 amino acids.